This TCR beta chain was captured in a study of identical twins. Study-level findings and limits: Out-of-frame beta sequences exhibited a weaker degree of excess twin sharing. Memory repertoires showed no such pattern, whereas abundant cord blood beta clonotypes carried fewer insertions. Modelling underestimated the level of out-of-frame TCR alpha sharing observed in monozygotic twins.

Each CDR3 protein is one row after TCRdb ran MiXCR on the 5' RACE reads. The data hold approximately 280,000 distinct CDR3 sequences, with more than 6.5% observed a single time. This CDR3 spans 15 amino acids. Per the germline V gene, CDR1 is KGHSH and CDR2 is LQKENI. The V end lost 0 bases, the J end lost 4 bases, and 12 bases lay between the germline ends. In regard to this clonotype: Its antigen is still unknown.

Separately, the same data were catalogued under a study of yellow fever vaccine responses in identical twins.

The sequenced sample was memory (CD45RO+) T cells sorted from blood. This receptor was identified in a woman aged 18-29 years in good health. J is TRBJ1-1 and V is TRBV18, with D unresolved. In nucleotides, the CDR3 is TGTGCCAGCTCACCACCGGGCCGGGCGGGCACTGAAGCTTTCTTT. Translated, it gives CASSPPGRAGTEAFF.